This is a list of T cell receptor beta chains from one sample in a study of regulatory T cells in long-lasting Graves disease. TCRdb processed the multiplex PCR reads anew with MiXCR; each CDR3 protein has one entry. Here the sample spans about 300,000 distinct CDR3 sequences, 15% to 20% being singletons. The source was peripheral blood mononuclear cells (PBMCs), collected at new diagnosis, from a patient treated with antithyroid drugs. Every receptor here comes from a female donor with Graves disease. CDR3s include the opening cysteine and the closing phenylalanine or tryptophan. A D gene is named only where the DNA matches it firmly. Clone size is not always given. Where it is, it says once, few, many or a class for expanded clones.

V gene: TRBV27
clone size: many
D gene: .
J gene: TRBJ1-4
CDR3 protein: CASRLVGGENEKLFF
CDR3 DNA: TGTGCCAGCAGGCTCGTGGGCGGAGAGAATGAAAAACTGTTTTTT

V gene: TRBV9
clone size: many
D gene: .
J gene: TRBJ2-5
CDR3 protein: CASSVGQPRETQYF
CDR3 DNA: TGTGCCAGCAGCGTAGGACAACCGAGAGAGACCCAGTACTTC

V gene: TRBV28
clone size: .
D gene: TRBD2
J gene: TRBJ2-3
CDR3 protein: CASSLCIAGGPDTQYF
CDR3 DNA: TGTGCCAGCAGTTTATGTATAGCGGGAGGGCCAGATACGCAGTATTTT

V gene: TRBV24-1
clone size: many
D gene: .
J gene: TRBJ1-1
CDR3 protein: CATSDDSTEAFF
CDR3 DNA: TGTGCCACCAGTGACGACAGCACTGAAGCTTTCTTT

V gene: TRBV11-2
clone size: many
D gene: TRBD2
J gene: TRBJ2-3
CDR3 protein: CASSLVGVAGADTQYF
CDR3 DNA: TGTGCCAGCAGCTTAGTGGGGGTAGCGGGAGCGGATACGCAGTATTTT

V gene: TRBV5-4
clone size: .
D gene: .
J gene: TRBJ1-1
CDR3 protein: CASSGVLGSGTEAFF
CDR3 DNA: TGTGCCAGCAGCGGGGTTCTAGGGAGCGGCACTGAAGCTTTCTTT

V gene: TRBV29-1
clone size: few
D gene: .
J gene: TRBJ1-2
CDR3 protein: CSVEPGGDGYTF
CDR3 DNA: TGCAGCGTTGAGCCGGGAGGGGATGGCTACACCTTC

V gene: TRBV19
clone size: many
D gene: .
J gene: TRBJ1-1
CDR3 protein: CASSDAGTLAFF
CDR3 DNA: TGTGCCAGTAGTGACGCCGGGACTCTAGCTTTCTTT

V gene: TRBV7-2
clone size: .
D gene: .
J gene: TRBJ2-7
CDR3 protein: CATTPRSLGSVEQYF
CDR3 DNA: TGTGCCACAACCCCTAGGAGCCTAGGCTCCGTCGAGCAGTACTTC

V gene: TRBV29-1
clone size: few
D gene: .
J gene: TRBJ1-2
CDR3 protein: CGSLIPTPLYGYTF
CDR3 DNA: TGCGGCAGCCTTATCCCAACCCCTCTCTATGGCTACACCTTC

V gene: TRBV30
clone size: .
D gene: .
J gene: TRBJ1-5
CDR3 protein: CAWSSDRFLYSNQPQHF
CDR3 DNA: TGTGCCTGGAGTAGTGACAGGTTCCTTTATAGCAATCAGCCCCAGCATTTT

V gene: TRBV5-1
clone size: .
D gene: TRBD2
J gene: TRBJ2-1
CDR3 protein: CASSPESSGRAYEQFF
CDR3 DNA: TGCGCCAGCAGCCCTGAGTCAAGCGGGAGGGCTTATGAGCAGTTCTTC

V gene: TRBV7-8
clone size: .
D gene: .
J gene: TRBJ2-5
CDR3 protein: CASSQTAGGVRETQYF
CDR3 DNA: TGTGCCAGCAGCCAGACCGCAGGTGGAGTCCGAGAGACCCAGTACTTC

V gene: TRBV30
clone size: .
D gene: TRBD1
J gene: TRBJ2-3
CDR3 protein: CAWGPGQGPDTQYF
CDR3 DNA: TGTGCCTGGGGTCCGGGACAGGGCCCAGATACGCAGTATTTT

V gene: TRBV5-1
clone size: many
D gene: .
J gene: TRBJ1-3
CDR3 protein: CASSSPGPRPTFSGNTIYF
CDR3 DNA: TGCGCCAGCAGCTCGCCGGGACCTAGGCCCACCTTCTCTGGAAACACCATATATTTT

V gene: TRBV7-9
clone size: .
D gene: TRBD1
J gene: TRBJ1-1
CDR3 protein: CASSRLKAEGAAAFF
CDR3 DNA: TGTGCCAGCAGCCGCTTGAAGGCGGAGGGGGCTGCCGCTTTCTTT

V gene: TRBV6-1
clone size: many
D gene: .
J gene: TRBJ1-5
CDR3 protein: CASRVGDSNQPQHF
CDR3 DNA: TGTGCCAGCAGGGTGGGGGACAGCAATCAGCCCCAGCATTTT

V gene: TRBV2
clone size: many
D gene: TRBD2
J gene: TRBJ2-3
CDR3 protein: CASRRRLAGGGGFTDTQYF
CDR3 DNA: TGTGCCAGCCGCCGGCGCCTAGCGGGGGGCGGGGGATTCACAGATACGCAGTATTTT

V gene: TRBV28
clone size: few
D gene: TRBD1
J gene: TRBJ2-5
CDR3 protein: CASSLSEGQATNQETQYF
CDR3 DNA: TGTGCCAGCAGTTTATCGGAGGGACAGGCAACAAACCAAGAGACCCAGTACTTC

V gene: TRBV6-2/TRBV6-3
clone size: .
D gene: .
J gene: TRBJ2-3
CDR3 protein: CASGPSTDTQYF
CDR3 DNA: TGTGCCAGCGGCCCCTCAACAGATACGCAGTATTTT

V gene: TRBV28
clone size: many
D gene: TRBD2
J gene: TRBJ2-3
CDR3 protein: CASSFLAAGAPDTQYF
CDR3 DNA: TGTGCCAGCAGTTTCCTAGCAGCGGGAGCACCAGATACGCAGTATTTT

V gene: TRBV9
clone size: many
D gene: TRBD1
J gene: TRBJ2-1
CDR3 protein: CASSVAPGQGANEQFF
CDR3 DNA: TGTGCCAGCAGCGTAGCTCCGGGACAGGGGGCCAATGAGCAGTTCTTC

V gene: TRBV6-2/TRBV6-3
clone size: once
D gene: TRBD2
J gene: TRBJ2-1
CDR3 protein: CASIMGGIGNEQFF
CDR3 DNA: TGTGCCAGCATCATGGGGGGGATCGGCAATGAGCAGTTCTTC

V gene: TRBV19
clone size: .
D gene: TRBD2
J gene: TRBJ2-7
CDR3 protein: CASTWTGLSAAGGPYEQYF
CDR3 DNA: TGTGCCAGTACCTGGACCGGCCTCTCTGCGGCGGGAGGGCCGTACGAGCAGTACTTC

V gene: TRBV14
clone size: many
D gene: .
J gene: TRBJ2-1
CDR3 protein: CASSQGQEGVWYEQFF
CDR3 DNA: TGTGCCAGCAGCCAAGGACAAGAGGGAGTTTGGTATGAGCAGTTCTTC

V gene: TRBV3-1
clone size: .
D gene: .
J gene: TRBJ2-2
CDR3 protein: CASSKTRDPGELFF
CDR3 DNA: TGTGCCAGCAGCAAAACCAGGGACCCCGGGGAGCTGTTTTTT

V gene: TRBV29-1
clone size: many
D gene: .
J gene: TRBJ2-3
CDR3 protein: CSGSIGTDTQYF
CDR3 DNA: TGCAGCGGGTCTATAGGCACAGATACGCAGTATTTT

V gene: TRBV15
clone size: .
D gene: TRBD1
J gene: TRBJ1-5
CDR3 protein: CATSRGPGQGNQPQHF
CDR3 DNA: TGTGCCACCAGCAGAGGGCCCGGACAGGGCAATCAGCCCCAGCATTTT

V gene: TRBV2
clone size: many
D gene: .
J gene: TRBJ2-1
CDR3 protein: CASDRGTTNEQFF
CDR3 DNA: TGTGCCAGCGACCGGGGGACAACTAATGAGCAGTTCTTC

V gene: TRBV19
clone size: .
D gene: .
J gene: TRBJ1-1
CDR3 protein: CASFRGTEAFF
CDR3 DNA: TGTGCCAGTTTTAGGGGCACTGAAGCTTTCTTT

V gene: TRBV10-2
clone size: many
D gene: .
J gene: TRBJ2-1
CDR3 protein: CASSEGSAYNEQFF
CDR3 DNA: TGCGCCAGCAGTGAAGGGAGCGCCTACAATGAGCAGTTCTTC

V gene: TRBV29-1
clone size: .
D gene: .
J gene: TRBJ2-7
CDR3 protein: CSVETGDYEQYF
CDR3 DNA: TGCAGCGTTGAAACCGGGGATTACGAGCAGTACTTC

V gene: TRBV12-3/TRBV12-4
clone size: many
D gene: .
J gene: TRBJ2-7
CDR3 protein: CASSSLSDYEQYF
CDR3 DNA: TGTGCCAGCAGCAGTTTGTCAGACTACGAGCAGTACTTC

V gene: TRBV19
clone size: .
D gene: .
J gene: TRBJ2-5
CDR3 protein: CASSINSQETQYF
CDR3 DNA: TGTGCCAGTAGTATAAACAGCCAAGAGACCCAGTACTTC

V gene: TRBV18
clone size: many
D gene: TRBD1
J gene: TRBJ1-1
CDR3 protein: CASSPGTGGRGTEAFF
CDR3 DNA: TGTGCCAGCTCACCGGGGACAGGGGGCAGGGGCACTGAAGCTTTCTTT

V gene: TRBV2
clone size: .
D gene: TRBD2
J gene: TRBJ2-3
CDR3 protein: CASSEWREEGDTQYF
CDR3 DNA: TGTGCCAGCAGTGAATGGCGGGAGGAGGGAGATACGCAGTATTTT

V gene: TRBV12-3/TRBV12-4
clone size: few
D gene: .
J gene: TRBJ1-1
CDR3 protein: CASRTLHGNEAFF
CDR3 DNA: TGTGCCAGCAGGACCCTACATGGCAATGAAGCTTTCTTT

V gene: TRBV2
clone size: many
D gene: TRBD1
J gene: TRBJ1-5
CDR3 protein: CASSSGQGNQPQHF
CDR3 DNA: TGTGCCAGCAGTTCAGGACAGGGCAATCAGCCCCAGCATTTT

V gene: TRBV3-1
clone size: many
D gene: .
J gene: TRBJ2-1
CDR3 protein: CASSQVGPVSSYNEQFF
CDR3 DNA: TGTGCCAGCAGCCAAGTGGGTCCCGTCAGCTCCTACAATGAGCAGTTCTTC

V gene: TRBV4-1
clone size: few
D gene: .
J gene: TRBJ1-5
CDR3 protein: CASSQDFEGFGPSPQHF
CDR3 DNA: TGCGCCAGCAGCCAAGATTTTGAAGGGTTTGGGCCTTCGCCCCAGCATTTT

V gene: TRBV11-3
clone size: many
D gene: .
J gene: TRBJ1-6
CDR3 protein: CASSLGRKSSYNSPLHF
CDR3 DNA: TGTGCCAGCAGCTTGGGACGGAAGAGCTCCTATAATTCACCCCTCCACTTT

V gene: TRBV30
clone size: many
D gene: TRBD2
J gene: TRBJ2-2
CDR3 protein: CAWSQISGSSAGELFF
CDR3 DNA: TGTGCCTGGAGTCAGATTAGCGGGAGTAGTGCCGGGGAGCTGTTTTTT

V gene: TRBV7-3
clone size: .
D gene: .
J gene: TRBJ2-3
CDR3 protein: CASSLGGMGYTQYF
CDR3 DNA: TGTGCCAGCAGCTTAGGTGGGATGGGCTATACGCAGTATTTT

V gene: TRBV7-3
clone size: many
D gene: TRBD1
J gene: TRBJ1-1
CDR3 protein: CASSFQGGTEAFF
CDR3 DNA: TGTGCCAGCAGCTTCCAGGGGGGAACTGAAGCTTTCTTT

V gene: TRBV12-3/TRBV12-4
clone size: many
D gene: TRBD2
J gene: TRBJ2-5
CDR3 protein: CASSYFSTSGSFQVETQYF
CDR3 DNA: TGTGCCAGCAGTTACTTCTCGACTAGCGGATCCTTTCAGGTGGAGACCCAGTACTTC

V gene: TRBV5-1
clone size: many
D gene: .
J gene: TRBJ2-5
CDR3 protein: CASSLGGYQETQYF
CDR3 DNA: TGCGCCAGCAGCTTGGGGGGGTACCAAGAGACCCAGTACTTC

V gene: TRBV19
clone size: many
D gene: TRBD2
J gene: TRBJ2-5
CDR3 protein: CASSFGLAEETQYF
CDR3 DNA: TGTGCCAGTAGTTTCGGGCTAGCGGAGGAGACCCAGTACTTC

V gene: TRBV11-2
clone size: .
D gene: .
J gene: TRBJ2-5
CDR3 protein: CASSLDLGVETQYF
CDR3 DNA: TGTGCCAGCAGCTTAGATCTAGGGGTAGAGACCCAGTACTTC

V gene: TRBV10-3
clone size: many
D gene: .
J gene: TRBJ1-5
CDR3 protein: CATSIRSNQPQHF
CDR3 DNA: TGTGCCACCTCCATACGGTCAAATCAGCCCCAGCATTTT

V gene: TRBV3-1
clone size: few
D gene: TRBD1
J gene: TRBJ2-1
CDR3 protein: CASSKDRAIYNEQFF
CDR3 DNA: TGTGCCAGCAGCAAGGACAGGGCGATCTACAATGAGCAGTTCTTC

V gene: TRBV12-3/TRBV12-4
clone size: many
D gene: .
J gene: TRBJ2-1
CDR3 protein: CATTGKTDFYNEQFF
CDR3 DNA: TGTGCCACCACGGGTAAAACGGACTTTTACAATGAGCAGTTCTTC

V gene: TRBV6-5
clone size: many
D gene: TRBD1
J gene: TRBJ2-7
CDR3 protein: CASSYSTGMGYEQYF
CDR3 DNA: TGTGCCAGCAGTTATTCGACAGGGATGGGGTACGAGCAGTACTTC

V gene: TRBV7-2
clone size: many
D gene: TRBD2
J gene: TRBJ2-7
CDR3 protein: CASSLYLTSGSSYEQYF
CDR3 DNA: TGTGCCAGCAGCTTATACCTGACTAGCGGAAGCTCCTACGAGCAGTACTTC

V gene: TRBV30
clone size: many
D gene: .
J gene: TRBJ1-2
CDR3 protein: CAWRGGGRRTGGYTF
CDR3 DNA: TGTGCCTGGAGGGGCGGTGGCAGGAGGACCGGTGGCTACACCTTC

V gene: TRBV24-1
clone size: many
D gene: TRBD2
J gene: TRBJ2-1
CDR3 protein: CATSDPGLAGGGWEQFF
CDR3 DNA: TGTGCCACCAGTGATCCAGGACTAGCGGGAGGGGGATGGGAGCAGTTCTTC

V gene: TRBV19
clone size: .
D gene: .
J gene: TRBJ1-5
CDR3 protein: CASRDSQNQPQHF
CDR3 DNA: TGTGCCAGTAGGGACAGTCAAAATCAGCCCCAGCATTTT

V gene: TRBV6-4
clone size: once
D gene: .
J gene: TRBJ2-2
CDR3 protein: CASSESSVNTGELFF
CDR3 DNA: TGCGCCAGCAGTGAAAGTTCCGTAAACACCGGGGAGCTGTTTTTT

V gene: TRBV7-9
clone size: few
D gene: .
J gene: TRBJ2-7
CDR3 protein: CASSLAVLGRSSYEQYF
CDR3 DNA: TGTGCCAGCAGCTTAGCGGTTCTGGGTAGGAGCTCCTACGAGCAGTACTTC